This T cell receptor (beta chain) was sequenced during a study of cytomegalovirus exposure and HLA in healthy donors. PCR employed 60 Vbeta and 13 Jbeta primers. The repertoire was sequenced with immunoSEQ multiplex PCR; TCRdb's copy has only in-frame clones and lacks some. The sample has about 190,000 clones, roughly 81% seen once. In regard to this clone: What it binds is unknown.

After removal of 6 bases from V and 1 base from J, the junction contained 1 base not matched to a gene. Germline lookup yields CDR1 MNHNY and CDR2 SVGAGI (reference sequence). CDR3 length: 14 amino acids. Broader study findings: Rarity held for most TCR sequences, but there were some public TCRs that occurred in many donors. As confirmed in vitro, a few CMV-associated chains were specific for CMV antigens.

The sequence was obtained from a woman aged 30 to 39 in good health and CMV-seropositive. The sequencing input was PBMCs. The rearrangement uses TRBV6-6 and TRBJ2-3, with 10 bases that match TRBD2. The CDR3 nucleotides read TGTGCCAGCAGCGGACTAGCGGGCACAGATACGCAGTATTTT. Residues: CASSGLAGTDTQYF.